This TCR beta chain was documented in a study of esophageal squamous cell carcinoma under preoperative chemotherapy. MiXCR, run by TCRdb on the PCR reads, gives a single entry per CDR3 protein. The data show some 32,000 distinct CDR3 sequences, 52% seen once. Documented time point: after preoperative PTX-NDP chemotherapy. Before surgery, patients were given preoperative paclitaxel-nedaplatin chemotherapy. Study outcomes and limitations: Tumor-infiltrating lymphocytes showed no significant post-chemotherapy TCR diversity increase, unlike peripheral T cells.

A note on this clonotype: As yet, its antigen is unknown. The junction differs from germline at one of its ends, possibly a read error.

Germline CDR1 SGHVS, CDR2 FQNEAQ. The CDR3 consists of 16 residues. The chain has TRBV7-8 and TRBJ2-3; a possible D gene is TRBD2 (7 bases). The end of the DNA is better explained by TRBJ2-7, so the J call may be wrong. This TCR was recovered from a human donor with esophageal squamous cell carcinoma. The donor label of this sample is uncertain. The specimen was collected from a patient given preoperative chemotherapy. The CDR3 is CACSGIGGRDYDTQYF. In DNA form, the CDR3 reads TGTGCCTGCAGCGGGATCGGGGGGCGGGACTACGATACGCAGTACTTC.